Included here is one T cell receptor (beta chain) sequence, with context. The PCR contained 60 Vbeta and 13 Jbeta primers. The protocol was immunoSEQ multiplex PCR, while the TCRdb copy is restricted to in-frame clones and leaves out a portion. This table holds roughly 200,000 clones. CDR1 is LNHDA and CDR2 is SQIVND in the germline V gene (reference sequence). The CDR3 is 14 amino acids. V was cut by 3 bases and J by 2 bases, with 8 bases left in between. This sample was taken from a study of cytomegalovirus exposure and HLA in healthy donors. The sample consisted of PBMCs. The sequence derives from a man aged 25-45 years in good health and CMV-seronegative. The chain combines TRBV19 with TRBJ1-3, with D unclear. This CDR3 reads CASSITPPGNTIYF. The CDR3 DNA follows: TGTGCCAGTAGTATCACACCACCTGGAAACACCATATATTTT. Variable domain in full (rest from reference TRBV19 and TRBJ1-3): DGGITQSPKYLFRKEGQNVTLSCEQNLNHDAMYWYRQDPGQGLRLIYYSQIVNDFQKGDIAEGYSVSREKKESFPLTVTSAQKNPTAFYLCASSITPPGNTIYFGEGSWLTVV.